One and the same sample provided the 28 T cell receptor beta chains below, sequenced in a study of cytomegalovirus exposure and HLA in healthy donors. 60 Vbeta and 13 Jbeta primers were used in PCR. The repertoire was sequenced with immunoSEQ multiplex PCR; TCRdb's copy has only in-frame clones and lacks some. Of roughly 120,000 clones in the sample, 15% were seen once. The specimen was PBMCs. The origin of the receptors is a woman between 18 and 29 years old in good health and CMV-seronegative.

In DNA form, the CDR3 reads TGCGCCAGCAGTGCTCCCCCCGGGGACGAGCAGTACTTC. The encoded protein is CASSAPPGDEQYF. This chain joins TRBV10-1 and TRBJ2-7; D is perhaps TRBD2 (5 bases). V was clipped by 4 bases and J by 5 bases, with 12 bases between them. There are 13 residues in the CDR3. Germline CDR1 WNHNN, CDR2 SYGVQD (reference sequence).

V is TRBV7-2 and J is TRBJ2-1, with TRBD2 matching over 8 bases. The trim removed 4 bases at V and 8 bases at J, leaving 13 bases unmatched. Per germline, CDR1 SGHTA and CDR2 FQGNSA. The CDR3 is 16 amino acids. The CDR3 loop reads CASSYPGGASWDEQFF. CDR3 nucleotide sequence: TGTGCCAGCAGCTACCCCGGGGGGGCATCTTGGGATGAGCAGTTCTTC. The full variable domain, rest sourced from reference TRBV7-2 and TRBJ2-1, is GAGVSQSPSNKVTEKGKDVELRCDPISGHTALYWYRQSLGQGLEFLIYFQGNSAPDKSGLPSDRFSAERTGGSVSTLTIQRTQQEDSAVYLCASSYPGGASWDEQFFGPGTRLTVL.

This clone has more than one count but fewer than ten. The chain is built from TRBV2 and TRBJ1-2, with a weak D call TRBD1 (5 bases). The germline V gene encodes CDR1 SNHLY and CDR2 FYNNEI. Trimming removed 2 bases at V and 4 bases at J, with 11 bases between. This CDR3 is built from 14 residues. The CDR3 coding sequence is TGTGCCAGCAGTGAATATGGACAACCCTATGGCTACACCTTC. Its translation is CASSEYGQPYGYTF.

The chain joins TRBV13 to TRBJ1-2; 9 bases align to TRBD1. After removal of 7 bases from V and 4 bases from J, the junction contained 4 bases not matched to a gene. The CDR3 is made up of 13 amino acids. The germline V gene encodes CDR1 PRHDT and CDR2 FYEKMQ (reference sequence). The CDR3 DNA sequence: TGTGCCAGCAAGGGACAGGGCATCTATGGCTACACCTTC. This sequence encodes CASKGQGIYGYTF.

This clone was recorded a few times. V and J are TRBV7-8 and TRBJ2-2, with 15 positions matching TRBD2. Germline CDR1 reads SGHVS; CDR2 reads FQNEAQ. The J segment lost 5 bases and the V segment lost 4 bases, leaving 8 bases of the junction unmatched. The CDR3 has 18 amino acids. CDR3 sequence reads: CASSSGLAGGQGTGELFF. In DNA, the CDR3 is TGTGCCAGCAGCTCAGGACTAGCGGGGGGGCAGGGTACCGGGGAGCTGTTTTTT.

This clone has just a few counts. The genes are TRBV5-4 and TRBJ2-3; D possibly corresponds to TRBD1 (5 bases). This CDR3 has 15 residues. Trimming pared 1 base from V and 0 bases from J, leaving 9 bases between. From germline, CDR1 is SGHNT and CDR2 YYREEE (reference sequence). Here the CDR3 reads CASSLQGPSTDTQYF. CDR3 coding DNA: TGTGCCAGCAGCTTGCAGGGCCCCAGCACAGATACGCAGTATTTT. The entire variable domain, with the rest obtained from reference TRBV5-4 and TRBJ2-3, is as follows: ETGVTQSPTHLIKTRGQQVTLRCSSQSGHNTVSWYQQALGQGPQFIFQYYREEENGRGNFPPRFSGLQFPNYSSELNVNALELDDSALYLCASSLQGPSTDTQYFGPGTRLTVL.

The chain joins TRBV4-1 to TRBJ1-5, with D hard to call. With 3 bases removed from V and 0 bases from J, the gap between germline ends came to 6 bases. The CDR3 is made up of 14 amino acids. The germline gives CDR1 MGHRA, CDR2 YSYEKL. The CDR3 region is CASSQFHSNQPQHF. Here the CDR3 DNA reads TGCGCCAGCAGCCAGTTTCATAGCAATCAGCCCCAGCATTTT.

This clone has more than one count but fewer than ten. The chain carries TRBV29-1 and TRBJ2-7; the match to TRBD2 covers 8 bases. Germline-derived CDR1 and CDR2 are SQVTM and ANQGSEA. The CDR3 contains 14 residues. V trimming: 1 base; J trimming: 6 bases; junction bases outside the gene matches: 8. CDR3 sequence: CSVEGLAGVAEQYF. The CDR3 DNA follows: TGCAGCGTTGAAGGCCTAGCGGGCGTGGCCGAGCAGTACTTC.

This clone has only a few counts. The chain combines TRBV5-4 with TRBJ2-7; 9 nucleotides align to TRBD1. V shed 4 bases and J 3 bases; nucleotides not matched to a gene: 5. CDR3 length: 14 residues. The germline gives CDR1 SGHNT, CDR2 YYREEE (reference sequence). In DNA, the CDR3 is TGTGCCAGCAGCGAGGACAGGGGAGGCTACGAGCAGTACTTC. Translating gives CASSEDRGGYEQYF.

This clone was counted a few times. The chain links TRBV6-6 to TRBJ1-2; 7 bases are shared with TRBD1. Germline assignment: CDR1 MNHNY and CDR2 SVGAGI (reference sequence). The CDR3 totals 16 residues. The V and J ends lost 4 bases and 8 bases, in that order; junction bases with no gene match: 16. The CDR3 here is CASSLYQRGQTEGYTF. The CDR3 DNA is TGTGCCAGCAGTTTATATCAAAGGGGGCAGACGGAGGGCTACACCTTC.

This clone was seen only a few times. The chain is built from TRBV10-3 and TRBJ1-1, with a possible D match to TRBD1 (6 bases). This CDR3 spans 12 amino acids. Germline V CDR1 and CDR2: ENHRY, SYGVKD. V was cut by 6 bases and J by 5 bases, with 10 bases left in between. The CDR3 region has the DNA TGTGCCATCAGAGAAGGGGGAACTGAAGCTTTCTTT. Its translation: CAIREGGTEAFF.

This chain uses TRBV7-9 with TRBJ2-5; D gene uncertain. The V gene's germline CDR1 is SEHNR and CDR2 FQNEAQ (reference sequence). The CDR3 spans 11 residues. V dropped 5 bases and J dropped 2 bases, with 3 bases sitting between them. CDR3 coding DNA: TGTGCCAGCAGCCCGCAAGAGACCCAGTACTTC. It translates to CASSPQETQYF.

This rearrangement joins TRBV5-4 to TRBJ2-3; the match to TRBD2 covers 13 bases. This CDR3 comprises 18 residues. CDR1 is SGHNT and CDR2 is YYREEE in the germline V gene (reference sequence). The trim removed 4 bases at V and 0 bases at J, leaving 8 bases unmatched. The CDR3 reads CASSPRLAGGPSTDTQYF. The CDR3 DNA reads TGTGCCAGCAGCCCTAGACTAGCGGGAGGCCCTAGCACAGATACGCAGTATTTT.

Of note for this clone: The identical CDR3 is also encoded by other nucleotide sequences in the sample. V usage is TRBV2 and J usage is TRBJ1-5; 9 positions agree with TRBD1. J gave up 2 bases and V 5 bases, and 1 base lay outside the gene matches. This CDR3 spans 14 amino acids. From germline, CDR1 is SNHLY and CDR2 FYNNEI. The CDR3 DNA sequence: TGTGCCAGCAGTTGGACAGGGGGCAATCAGCCCCAGCATTTT. It is translated as CASSWTGGNQPQHF.

The V call is TRBV27, the J call TRBJ1-2; 7 bases line up with TRBD1. The CDR3 runs 13 residues. With 6 bases clipped from V and 8 bases from J, the junction kept 9 bases outside the gene matches. Germline V lookup: CDR1 MNHEY, CDR2 SMNVEV (reference sequence). CDR3 loop: CASSHDRVSGYTF. In nucleotides, the CDR3 is TGTGCCAGCAGCCACGACAGGGTGTCGGGCTACACCTTC.

The rearrangement joins TRBV27 to TRBJ1-3; D remains ambiguous. V lost 8 bases and J lost 0, with 8 bases in between. The CDR3 has 13 residues. Germline values: CDR1 MNHEY, CDR2 SMNVEV (reference sequence). This CDR3 is CASRLSSGNTIYF. For the CDR3, the DNA is TGTGCCAGCCGACTGAGCTCTGGAAACACCATATATTTT.

This clone was observed a few times. V gene TRBV9 combines with J gene TRBJ2-2; TRBD2 agrees at 9 bases. Trimming at V came to 2 bases and at J to 6 bases, leaving 8 bases not matched to a gene. The CDR3 is 16 amino acids. Germline lookup yields CDR1 SGDLS and CDR2 YYNGEE. CDR3 protein: CASSVTSGPAPGELFF. CDR3 nucleotides: TGTGCCAGCAGCGTTACTAGCGGGCCAGCCCCCGGGGAGCTGTTTTTT.

This clone was recorded a few times. The chain is built from TRBV6-5 and TRBJ2-7, with 9 bases lining up with TRBD1. CDR3 length: 15 amino acids. V gave up 5 bases and J gave up 4 bases; unmatched junction bases: 9. The germline V gene encodes CDR1 MNHEY and CDR2 SVGAGI. The CDR3 DNA reads as TGTGCCAGCAGTAACGCGGGACAGGGATTATACGAGCAGTACTTC. This translates into CASSNAGQGLYEQYF.

This chain uses TRBV7-8 with TRBJ2-7, with a weak D call TRBD2 (7 bases). The germline CDR1 and CDR2 sequences are SGHVS and FQNEAQ. The germline V and J ends were trimmed by 5 bases and 6 bases, with 11 bases remaining between them. This CDR3 is 12 amino acids long. The CDR3 coding sequence is TGTGCCAGCAGCCTGGGAGGGGGCGAGCAGTACTTC. Its protein is CASSLGGGEQYF.

This clone turned up a few times. At the DNA level, this CDR3 is encoded by other sequences in the same sample as well. The V call is TRBV6-1, the J call TRBJ1-1; unclear D gene. Germline V gene lookup returns CDR1 MNHNS and CDR2 SASEGT. The CDR3 covers 14 residues. Trimming took 7 bases from V and 2 from J, leaving 14 bases between them. This chain's CDR3 is CASTSKRANTEAFF. The CDR3 DNA sequence: TGTGCCAGCACAAGCAAGAGGGCTAACACTGAAGCTTTCTTT.

This clone was found a few times. The CDR3 DNA follows: TGTGCCAGCAGCTGGGGACAGGGGGGCACTGAAGCTTTCTTT. Translation: CASSWGQGGTEAFF. This chain links TRBV6-5 with TRBJ1-1, with 11 bases aligning to TRBD1. The CDR3 is 14 residues long. Trimming took 6 bases from V and 4 from J; bases not matched to a gene: 4. Germline V gives CDR1 MNHEY, CDR2 SVGAGI.

This clone appeared a few times. The chain employs TRBV5-6 and TRBJ2-7, with 7 bases aligning to TRBD1. Germline assignment: CDR1 SGHDT and CDR2 YYEEEE. V gave up 4 bases and J gave up 5 bases; unmatched junction bases: 15. The length of the CDR3 is 16 residues. CDR3 DNA sequence: TGTGCCAGCAGCCCGGCCCAGCGCGAGACAGGGCACGAGCAGTACTTC. This codes for CASSPAQRETGHEQYF.

This clone showed up just a few times. This sequence joins TRBV2 and TRBJ2-2; 13 bases match TRBD2. Losses at the gene ends were 5 bases for V and 6 bases for J; bases not matched to a gene: 6. The CDR3 is 16 amino acids. The germline V gene encodes CDR1 SNHLY and CDR2 FYNNEI. The CDR3 DNA reads as TGTGCCAGCAGTCAAAGGACTAGCGGGAGCCCCGGGGAGCTGTTTTTT. Translation: CASSQRTSGSPGELFF.

This chain links TRBV5-1 with TRBJ2-7; 7 bases agree with TRBD1. Germline trimming cut 4 bases from V and 1 base from J; bases unmatched to any gene: 11. This CDR3 spans 16 amino acids. The germline V gene encodes CDR1 SGHRS and CDR2 YFSETQ. The CDR3 loop is CASSQNRRGPSYEQYF. The CDR3 region has the DNA TGCGCCAGCAGCCAAAATCGAAGGGGGCCATCCTACGAGCAGTACTTC.

The chain has TRBV28 and TRBJ1-6, with TRBD1 as a possible D gene (6 bases). V was pared by 7 bases and J by 9 bases, with 16 bases between. Germline CDR1 reads MDHEN; CDR2 reads SYDVKM. There are 14 residues in the CDR3. The CDR3 DNA follows: TGTGCCAGCATCCCCAACAGGGTGTCTTCACCCCTCCACTTT. It encodes CASIPNRVSSPLHF.

The J gene is TRBJ1-1, the V gene TRBV25-1; 8 nucleotides line up with TRBD1. The trim removed 7 bases at V and 5 bases at J, leaving 6 bases unmatched. Looked up from germline, CDR1 is MGHDK and CDR2 is SYGVNS. The CDR3 spans 13 residues. The CDR3 reads CASTGTGTTEAFF. The CDR3, as DNA: TGTGCCAGCACCGGGACAGGAACGACTGAAGCTTTCTTT.

The CDR3 protein is CASRVAYAEKLFF. The CDR3 nucleotides read TGTGCCAGCAGGGTAGCGTACGCGGAAAAACTGTTTTTT. The chain has TRBV28 and TRBJ1-4; D uncertain. Germline lookup yields CDR1 MDHEN and CDR2 SYDVKM. The V end was cut by 6 bases, the J end by 8 bases, with 13 bases between. This CDR3 has 13 amino acids.

This clone was counted between two and nine times. This sequence joins TRBV27 and TRBJ1-1; 7 bases fit TRBD1. This CDR3 contains 14 residues. Trimming cost V 4 bases and J 6 bases; bases outside gene matches: 8. Germline V gene data show CDR1 as MNHEY and CDR2 as SMNVEV (reference sequence). For the CDR3, the DNA is TGTGCCAGCAGTTGGGGACAGAGCAGTCCTGAAGCTTTCTTT. Protein sequence: CASSWGQSSPEAFF.